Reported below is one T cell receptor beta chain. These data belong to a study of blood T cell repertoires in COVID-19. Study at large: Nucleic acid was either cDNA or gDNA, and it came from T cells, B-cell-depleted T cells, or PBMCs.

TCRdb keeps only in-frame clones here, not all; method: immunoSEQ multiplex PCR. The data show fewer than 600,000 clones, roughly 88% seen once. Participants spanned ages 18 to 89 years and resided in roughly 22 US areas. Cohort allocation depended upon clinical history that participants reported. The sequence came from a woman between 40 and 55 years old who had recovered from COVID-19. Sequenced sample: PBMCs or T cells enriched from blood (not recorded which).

CDR3: CASSLGQGAYEQYF. The CDR3 region has the DNA TGTGCCAGTAGTTTAGGACAGGGGGCCTACGAGCAGTACTTC. J is TRBJ2-7 and V is TRBV19; 10 positions agree with TRBD1. The CDR3 contains 14 residues. V trimming: 5 bases; J trimming: 2 bases; junction bases outside the gene matches: 3. CDR1 LNHDA and CDR2 SQIVND come from the germline V gene (reference sequence).